The clone carrying this T cell receptor (beta chain) was recorded at least ten times. These data are taken from a study of response to subunit inactivated influenza vaccine. TCRdb processed the RT-PCR reads anew with MiXCR; each CDR3 protein has one entry. Altogether around 190,000 distinct CDR3 sequences are present, about an eighth being singletons, with the ten largest covering roughly 25%. This CDR3 comprises 16 residues. Trimming cost V 5 bases and J 1 base, with 17 bases left between them. Germline values: CDR1 SGHVS, CDR2 FNYEAQ. This specimen was CD8+ T cells sorted from PBMCs, taken roughly 5 days after vaccination. This TCR came from a man between 50 and 59 years old who received an inactivated influenza vaccine. The chain links TRBV7-6 to TRBJ1-1; TRBD1 might be the D (6 bases). CDR3 protein: CASSAGGLVGNTEAFF. CDR3 DNA sequence: TGTGCCAGCAGCGCGGGGGGCCTTGTCGGGAACACTGAAGCTTTCTTT.